Below, 32 T cell receptor beta chains from the same sample are listed, as sequenced in a study of T cell responses to AZD1222 COVID-19 vaccine. Only in-frame clones appear in the TCRdb table, and some are missing; sequencing was by immunoSEQ multiplex PCR. The sample lists around 100,000 clones, about nine tenths seen once, with 1.8% in the top ten. The sample in question was peripheral blood, obtained on day 0 of AZD1222 vaccination. All receptors come from an adult in good health.

The rearrangement links TRBV6-5 to TRBJ2-7; 8 bases fit TRBD2. The CDR3 runs to 14 residues. The germline gives CDR1 MNHEY, CDR2 SVGAGI. Trimming at V came to 4 bases and at J to 1 base, leaving 3 bases not matched to a gene. This CDR3 is CASSSPGGSYEQYF. The DNA of the CDR3 is TGTGCCAGCAGTTCTCCGGGAGGGTCCTACGAGCAGTACTTC.

V usage is TRBV30 and J usage is TRBJ2-7, with a weak D call TRBD1 (6 bases). V was trimmed by 2 bases and J by 6 bases, leaving 14 bases between them. This CDR3 has 13 residues. Germline CDR1 is GTSNPN and CDR2 is SVGIG (reference sequence). The DNA for the CDR3 is TGTGCCTGGAGTACCGGGACACGTGGCGAGCAGTACTTC. This codes for CAWSTGTRGEQYF.

This chain connects TRBV6-1 to TRBJ2-7, with 8 nucleotides matching TRBD1. CDR3 length: 16 residues. The germline V gene has CDR1 MNHNS and CDR2 SASEGT. V was clipped by 2 bases and J by 7 bases; unmatched bases: 13. The CDR3 sequence is CASSESGTGLFLEQYF. CDR3 DNA sequence: TGTGCCAGCAGTGAAAGTGGGACAGGTCTTTTTTTGGAGCAGTACTTC.

V is TRBV5-1 and J is TRBJ2-3, with a possible D match to TRBD2 (5 bases). CDR1 is SGHRS, CDR2 YFSETQ, per germline. The CDR3 has 14 amino acids. The V and J ends lost 4 bases and 3 bases respectively, with 12 bases between them. For the CDR3, the DNA is TGCGCCAGCAGCCTGGTACTAGGGACAGATACGCAGTATTTT. Residues: CASSLVLGTDTQYF.

V and J are TRBV5-6 and TRBJ2-1; no definite D call. The V gene lost 3 bases and the J gene lost 2 bases, with 12 bases spanning the gap. The germline CDR1 and CDR2 sequences are SGHDT and YYEEEE. CDR3 length: 15 residues. The CDR3: CASSSLTRPYNEQFF. In nucleotides, the CDR3 is TGTGCCAGCAGCTCGTTGACGCGACCCTACAATGAGCAGTTCTTC.

This clone has just a few counts. This chain joins TRBV30 and TRBJ2-7; 9 bases are a match to TRBD1. In germline, CDR1 is GTSNPN, CDR2 SVGIG (reference sequence). Losses at the gene ends were 3 bases for V and 4 bases for J; bases not matched to a gene: 4. The CDR3 consists of 13 residues. CDR3 region: CAWRGQGGYEQYF. The CDR3 nucleotides read TGTGCCTGGAGGGGACAGGGAGGATACGAGCAGTACTTC.

The chain couples TRBV18 to TRBJ2-7; the D is unclear. The CDR3 is 11 residues long. Trimming took 2 bases from V and 3 from J, leaving 2 bases between them. Germline CDR1 and CDR2: KGHSH and LQKENI. The CDR3 spells CASSPGYEQYF. Written as DNA, the CDR3 is TGTGCCAGCTCACCAGGCTACGAGCAGTACTTC.

This chain joins TRBV9 and TRBJ1-6; 8 bases fit TRBD1. The length of the CDR3 is 15 residues. Trimming at V came to 1 base and at J to 8 bases, leaving 5 bases not matched to a gene. Germline V gene sequence: CDR1 SGDLS, CDR2 YYNGEE. The CDR3 bases are TGTGCCAGCAGCGTATCTGGACAGGGCGATTCACCCCTCCACTTT. It encodes CASSVSGQGDSPLHF.

This clone appeared many times. CDR3 region: CASSDEGPTDEQYF. The CDR3 DNA reads TGTGCCAGCAGTGATGAAGGACCGACGGACGAGCAGTACTTC. The chain has TRBV6-2 or TRBV6-3 and TRBJ2-7; D gene unclear. There are 14 residues in the CDR3. Germline V lookup: CDR1 MNHEY, CDR2 SVGEGT. Trimming cost V 5 bases and J 5 bases, with 16 bases left between them.

This clone was counted a single time. V is TRBV7-2 and J is TRBJ2-5, with 8 bases fitting TRBD1. CDR3 size: 15 residues. V lost 1 base and J lost 4; bases outside the gene matches: 5. Germline V lookup: CDR1 SGHTA, CDR2 FQGNSA. CDR3 sequence (DNA): TGTGCCAGCAGCTTAGGGTCCAGGGGGCCAGAGACCCAGTACTTC. This gives the protein CASSLGSRGPETQYF.

V and J are TRBV27 and TRBJ1-3; 7 bases are a match to TRBD1. From germline, CDR1 is MNHEY and CDR2 SMNVEV (reference sequence). J gave up 0 bases and V 2 bases, and 4 bases lay outside the gene matches. The CDR3 contains 16 residues. CDR3 DNA sequence: TGTGCCAGCAGTTTAAACGGACAGGTCTCTGGAAACACCATATATTTT. Translating gives CASSLNGQVSGNTIYF.

The V gene is TRBV18, the J gene TRBJ2-7; 9 bases are a match to TRBD2. The junction had 3 bases not matched to a gene; V was cut back by 0 bases and J by 3 bases. The germline V gene has CDR1 KGHSH and CDR2 LQKENI. This CDR3 contains 15 residues. The CDR3 loop is CASSPPAGGDYEQYF. As DNA, the CDR3 is TGTGCCAGCTCACCACCGGCGGGAGGGGACTACGAGCAGTACTTC.

The chain combines TRBV5-4 with TRBJ1-6, with 10 positions matching TRBD1. CDR1 and CDR2 from the germline V gene are SGHNT and YYREEE (reference sequence). The length of the CDR3 is 17 residues. Trimming took 4 bases from V and 1 from J; bases not matched to a gene: 5. CDR3 protein: CASSLRGQGSYNSPLHF. The DNA of the CDR3 is TGTGCCAGCAGCCTCCGGGGACAGGGGTCCTATAATTCACCCCTCCACTTT.

This chain connects TRBV5-1 to TRBJ1-5; D perhaps matches TRBD1 (5 bases). Germline CDR1 and CDR2: SGHRS and YFSETQ. Trimming shortened V by 1 base and J by 2 bases, and 10 bases separated the two germline ends. The CDR3 totals 15 residues. As DNA, the CDR3 is TGCGCCAGCAGCTTGAAACAGGAAGGCAATCAGCCCCAGCATTTT. Translating it yields CASSLKQEGNQPQHF.

The chain combines TRBV28 with TRBJ2-5; the D call may be TRBD1 or TRBD2 (7 bases each). The germline V and J ends were trimmed by 5 bases and 13 bases, with 17 bases remaining between them. The CDR3 covers 12 residues. CDR1 MDHEN and CDR2 SYDVKM come from the germline V gene. The CDR3, as DNA: TGTGCCAGCAGTGTCCAGGGGGGGGCTCTGTACTTC. It yields the protein CASSVQGGALYF.

The rearrangement uses TRBV6-6 and TRBJ2-2, with a weak D call TRBD2 (5 bases). In germline, CDR1 is MNHNY, CDR2 SVGAGI (reference sequence). This CDR3 has 14 amino acids. Trimming took 7 bases from V and 6 from J, leaving 15 bases between them. Written as DNA, the CDR3 is TGTGCCAGCATCCACGGGGTTCTAGCCGGGGAGCTGTTTTTT. It is translated as CASIHGVLAGELFF.

About this clone itself: A much larger clone differs by one base, so this may be a read error. The sample carries other DNA sequences with the same CDR3. The genes are TRBV7-9 and TRBJ1-1; D gene ambiguous. Germline V CDR1 and CDR2: SEHNR, FQNEAQ (reference sequence). The CDR3 contains 14 residues. Trimming stripped 1 base from V and 1 base from J, with 7 bases between. CDR3 coding DNA: TGTGCCAGCAGCTTAGGGGGAGGGAACACTGAAGCTTTCTTT. The encoded protein is CASSLGGGNTEAFF.

On this clone: Other DNA sequences of this sample code for an identical CDR3. V usage is TRBV30 and J usage is TRBJ1-5; D not certain. Trimming stripped 0 bases from V and 2 bases from J, with 14 bases between. The CDR3 runs 16 residues. The germline V gene has CDR1 GTSNPN and CDR2 SVGIG (reference sequence). The CDR3 DNA reads as TGTGCCTGGAGTGTACCACGAGGGTATGGCAATCAGCCCCAGCATTTT. This sequence encodes CAWSVPRGYGNQPQHF.

The genes are TRBV6-4 and TRBJ2-2, with D possibly TRBD1 on 5 matching bases. The CDR3 runs to 14 residues. V lost 5 bases and J 1 base, leaving 8 bases between the germline ends. Germline values: CDR1 MRHNA, CDR2 SNTAGT. The CDR3 spells CASSQGWNTGELFF. For the CDR3, the DNA is TGTGCCAGCAGTCAGGGATGGAACACCGGGGAGCTGTTTTTT.

The chain couples TRBV30 to TRBJ2-1; a possible D gene is TRBD2 (5 bases). Germline V gives CDR1 GTSNPN, CDR2 SVGIG (reference sequence). V lost 0 bases to trimming and J lost 3 bases, with 12 bases between them. The CDR3 sequence is 15 residues long. The CDR3: CAWSVAALDYNEQFF. CDR3 coding DNA: TGTGCCTGGAGTGTAGCGGCACTGGACTACAATGAGCAGTTCTTC.

The chain has TRBV7-9 and TRBJ1-5; D perhaps matches TRBD1 (6 bases). The CDR3 is 17 amino acids. From germline, CDR1 is SEHNR and CDR2 FQNEAQ (reference sequence). V was clipped by 2 bases and J by 5 bases, with 19 bases between them. In DNA form, the CDR3 reads TGTGCCAGCAGCTTATCGGGATTTGGGGGGGCCGATCAGCCCCAGCATTTT. Translated: CASSLSGFGGADQPQHF.

This clone was seen more than once but under ten times. The chain couples TRBV2 to TRBJ1-2; perhaps TRBD1 as D (6 bases). The V end was cut by 5 bases, the J end by 8 bases, with 21 bases between. Per the germline V gene, CDR1 is SNHLY and CDR2 is FYNNEI. This CDR3 comprises 15 residues. The CDR3 DNA reads TGTGCCAGCAGTTTACAACCTTTACAGGGTGGAGGCTACACCTTC. This translates into CASSLQPLQGGGYTF.

This clone was picked up one time. The V gene is TRBV14, the J gene TRBJ1-1, with D possibly TRBD1 on 6 matching bases. The CDR3 sequence is 15 residues long. Germline V CDR1 and CDR2: SGHDN, FVKESK. Trimming cost V 2 bases and J 2 bases, with 12 bases left between them. DNA of the CDR3: TGTGCCAGCAGCCAAACCCGGGGGGCAAACACTGAAGCTTTCTTT. Translation: CASSQTRGANTEAFF.

The gene calls are TRBV14 and TRBJ1-1; the D is unclear. The CDR3 totals 18 residues. V lost 0 bases to trimming and J lost 0 bases, with 17 bases between them. From germline, CDR1 is SGHDN and CDR2 FVKESK. The CDR3 spells CASSQDYTRRSMNTEAFF. In DNA, the CDR3 is TGTGCCAGCAGCCAAGATTACACGCGACGGAGCATGAACACTGAAGCTTTCTTT.

This sequence joins TRBV3-1 (or the pseudogene TRBV3-2) and TRBJ2-1; 12 bases align to TRBD2. The trim removed 6 bases at V and 8 bases at J, leaving 5 bases unmatched. CDR3 size: 14 residues. CDR1 LGHDT and CDR2 YNNKEL come from the germline V gene (reference sequence). The CDR3 nucleotides read TGTGCCAGCAGTCAGCTAGCGGGAGGGCATGAGCAGTTCTTC. The encoded protein is CASSQLAGGHEQFF.

The chain has TRBV24-1 and TRBJ2-2; 8 bases align to TRBD1. The J segment lost 2 bases and the V segment lost 4 bases, leaving 5 bases of the junction unmatched. Germline CDR1 KGHDR, CDR2 SFDVKD. The CDR3 is 16 residues long. For the CDR3, the DNA is TGTGCCACCAGTGAAGGGGACAGGAGAAACACCGGGGAGCTGTTTTTT. This codes for CATSEGDRRNTGELFF.

This chain links TRBV6-6 with TRBJ2-7; 10 nucleotides match TRBD1. The CDR3 has 15 residues. Trimming took 8 bases from V and 5 from J; bases not matched to a gene: 12. Germline CDR1 MNHNY, CDR2 SVGAGI (reference sequence). As DNA, the CDR3 is TGTGCCAGCGTCGACCCGACAGGGGGCGTCGACGAGCAGTACTTC. Translated, it gives CASVDPTGGVDEQYF.

This clone is a singleton in its sample. This rearrangement joins TRBV9 to TRBJ2-3, with 9 bases lining up with TRBD2. The CDR3 totals 14 residues. Germline V gives CDR1 SGDLS, CDR2 YYNGEE. V dropped 1 base and J dropped 5; count of bases not matched to a gene: 2. CDR3 DNA sequence: TGTGCCAGCAGCGTACTAGCGGGAATAGATACGCAGTATTTT. This gives the protein CASSVLAGIDTQYF.

V is TRBV19 and J is TRBJ2-1, with TRBD2 matching over 11 bases. Germline lookup yields CDR1 LNHDA and CDR2 SQIVND (reference sequence). This CDR3 is 17 amino acids long. Trimming cost V 3 bases and J 9 bases; bases outside gene matches: 13. CDR3 amino acids: CASSIMASGRFSSEQFF. The DNA for the CDR3 is TGTGCCAGTAGTATCATGGCTAGCGGGAGGTTTTCGAGTGAGCAGTTCTTC.

This clone was observed once. The chain employs TRBV28 and TRBJ2-1; 10 nucleotides agree with TRBD2. The germline CDR1 and CDR2 sequences are MDHEN and SYDVKM. The CDR3 has 18 amino acids. V was clipped by 7 bases and J by 8 bases; unmatched bases: 20. CDR3 nucleotides: TGTGCCAGCAATCCCGAGGTAGCGGGAGGCTTAAGAAACGATGAGCAGTTCTTC. Translation gives CASNPEVAGGLRNDEQFF.

The chain recombines TRBV5-5 with TRBJ2-2; D gene uncertain. The CDR3 spans 14 residues. V gave up 2 bases and J gave up 3 bases, with 8 bases separating them. Germline CDR1 and CDR2: SGHKS and YYEKEE (reference sequence). CDR3 region: CASSFYGDTGELFF. The CDR3 DNA reads as TGTGCCAGCAGCTTTTACGGCGACACCGGGGAGCTGTTTTTT.

The V and J genes are TRBV7-9 and TRBJ2-5; the match to TRBD2 covers 12 bases. V was pared by 4 bases and J by 5 bases, with 8 bases of the junction left unmatched. The germline V gene encodes CDR1 SEHNR and CDR2 FQNEAQ (reference sequence). The CDR3 is 16 amino acids. The CDR3 protein is CASSSLLAGGWETQYF. In nucleotides, the CDR3 is TGTGCCAGCAGCTCACTACTAGCGGGAGGTTGGGAGACCCAGTACTTC. The full variable domain, completed using reference TRBV7-9 and TRBJ2-5, is DTGVSQNPRHKITKRGQNVTFRCDPISEHNRLYWYRQTLGQGPEFLTYFQNEAQLEKSRLLSDRFSAERPKGSFSTLEIQRTEQGDSAMYLCASSSLLAGGWETQYFGPGTRLLVL.